The rows below give T cell receptor beta chains drawn from one sample of a study of CD8 T cell repertoires and HIV-1 epitope variants. Their cognate antigens are unknown. Profiling relied on immunoSEQ multiplex PCR, and the TCRdb table lists in-frame clones only, not all of them. This sample has over 5,000 clones, with more than 65% found just once. Specimen: cultured CD8+ T cells derived from PBMCs. Receptors were obtained from a male donor with HIV. CDR3s include the opening cysteine and the closing phenylalanine or tryptophan. The D gene is left open where the match is weak. Size values are once, few and many counts, or a class for expanded clones, and some rows have none.

- TRBD1 TRBJ2-3 TRBV5-6 CASSSIRQGSLDTQYF TGTGCCAGCAGCTCGATTCGACAGGGTAGTTTAGATACGCAGTATTTT
- TRBD1 TRBJ1-1 TRBV27 CASSLRQGVWNTEAFF TGTGCCAGCAGTTTAAGACAGGGGGTATGGAACACTGAAGCTTTCTTT
- - TRBJ2-2 TRBV19 CASSIGQLGTGELFF TGTGCCAGTAGTATAGGGCAGCTAGGTACCGGGGAGCTGTTTTTT
few - TRBJ1-2 TRBV28 CATLPDMIHGYTF TGTGCCACCCTCCCGGACATGATACATGGCTACACCTTC
- - TRBJ1-4 TRBV28 CASSLAGSTEKLFF TGTGCCAGCAGTTTAGCGGGTAGTACTGAAAAACTGTTTTTT
- - TRBJ2-3 TRBV7-9 CASSLVPSLTTDTQYF TGTGCCAGCAGCTTAGTCCCTAGTCTTACCACAGATACGCAGTATTTT
few - TRBJ2-1 TRBV19 CASSATGFGEQFF TGTGCCAGTAGTGCGACAGGCTTTGGGGAGCAGTTCTTC
- - TRBJ2-5 TRBV18 CASSPPTDSEETQYF TGTGCCAGCTCACCACCGACAGATTCTGAGGAGACCCAGTACTTC
- TRBD2 TRBJ2-5 TRBV9 CASSPGLAGDGTQYF TGTGCCAGCAGCCCAGGACTAGCGGGGGATGGGACCCAGTACTTC
few - TRBJ2-7 TRBV5-4 CASSLGQGSYEQYF TGTGCCAGCAGCTTAGGCCAGGGATCCTACGAGCAGTACTTC
- - TRBJ2-2 TRBV6-5 CASSYSSEAGELFF TGTGCCAGCAGTTACTCTAGCGAGGCCGGGGAGCTGTTTTTT
- TRBD1 TRBJ2-5 TRBV6-1 CASSEMGRDSALETQYF TGTGCCAGCAGTGAAATGGGACGGGACAGCGCATTGGAGACCCAGTACTTC
- - TRBJ2-2 TRBV28 CASSLQGSTTGELFF TGTGCCAGCAGTTTGCAGGGGAGTACCACCGGGGAGCTGTTTTTT
- - TRBJ1-4 TRBV4-1 CASSRATGFNNEKLFF TGCGCCAGCAGCCGAGCGACAGGCTTCAATAATGAAAAACTGTTTTTT
few - TRBJ1-5 TRBV19 CASSMVPPQPQHF TGTGCCAGTAGTATGGTCCCCCCCCAGCCCCAGCATTTT
- - TRBJ2-7 TRBV13 CASSSNGGSSYEQYF TGTGCCAGCAGCTCTAACGGAGGGAGCTCCTACGAGCAGTACTTC
- TRBD1 TRBJ1-1 TRBV5-8 CASSPRGGRNTEAFF TGTGCCAGCAGCCCCAGGGGGGGACGAAACACTGAAGCTTTCTTT
- TRBD1 TRBJ1-2 TRBV7-9 CASSLDRQGVGYGYTF TGTGCCAGCAGCTTAGACCGACAGGGAGTAGGGTATGGCTACACCTTC
- - TRBJ2-7 TRBV11-2 CASSSTQGSRYEQYF TGTGCCAGCAGCTCAACCCAGGGCAGTCGCTACGAGCAGTACTTC
- - TRBJ2-5 TRBV9 CASSVQGRETQYF TGTGCCAGCAGTGTACAGGGTCGGGAGACCCAGTACTTC
- - TRBJ2-1 TRBV7-8 CASSRWDTPNEQFF TGTGCCAGCAGCCGGTGGGACACCCCCAATGAGCAGTTCTTC
- TRBD2 TRBJ2-1 TRBV13 CASSSTSDYNEQFF TGTGCCAGCAGCTCCACTAGCGACTACAATGAGCAGTTCTTC
- - TRBJ2-7 TRBV7-5 CASSLRAGEQYF TGTGCCAGCAGCTTACGAGCGGGCGAGCAGTACTTC
- - TRBJ2-3 TRBV25-1 CASSAYDTDTQYF TGTGCCAGCAGTGCCTATGACACAGATACGCAGTATTTT
- - TRBJ1-2 TRBV7-9 CASSQDPVELDYGYTF TGCGCCAGCAGCCAAGATCCCGTCGAACTCGACTATGGCTACACCTTC
- - TRBJ1-2 TRBV4-3 CASSGEVDGYTF TGCGCCAGCTCAGGGGAGGTTGATGGCTACACCTTC
- TRBD2 TRBJ2-3 TRBV5-5 CASSLGLADTDTQYF TGTGCCAGCAGCTTGGGGCTAGCGGACACAGATACGCAGTATTTT
- - TRBJ1-2 TRBV6-5 CASSYFQDRGGYTF TGTGCCAGCAGTTACTTCCAGGATCGGGGTGGCTACACCTTC
few - TRBJ1-2 TRBV6-5 CASSYSSGGDGYTF TGTGCCAGCAGTTACTCATCCGGGGGCGATGGCTACACCTTC
- - TRBJ2-1 TRBV5-6 CASSLSPGPYQFF TGTGCCAGCAGCTTGAGTCCAGGGCCTTATCAGTTCTTC
few - TRBJ2-7 TRBV10-3 CAISESLLADEQYF TGTGCCATCAGTGAGTCTCTTTTGGCAGACGAGCAGTACTTC
- - TRBJ2-2 TRBV4-3 CASSQDGSPGAFLFF TGCGCCAGCAGCCAAGATGGGTCTCCGGGAGCATTCTTGTTTTTT
- TRBD1 TRBJ2-1 TRBV9 CASSDSTGGDEQFF TGTGCCAGCAGCGACAGCACAGGGGGCGATGAGCAGTTCTTC
- - TRBJ1-1 TRBV28 CASSYLDMNTEAFF TGTGCCAGCAGTTACTTGGATATGAACACTGAAGCTTTCTTT
- - TRBJ2-7 TRBV28 CASSLGDGSYEQYF TGTGCCAGCAGTTTAGGGGACGGTTCCTACGAGCAGTACTTC
- - TRBJ1-2 TRBV4-3 CASSGLDVLSGGYTF TGCGCCAGCAGTGGGCTAGACGTGCTGAGCGGTGGCTACACCTTC
- - TRBJ2-1 TRBV7-3 CASSLDSGSSYNEQFF TGTGCCAGCAGCTTAGACAGCGGTTCTTCCTACAATGAGCAGTTCTTC
- TRBD2 TRBJ2-3 TRBV7-6 CASSLGGDSTDTQYF TGTGCCAGCAGCCTGGGAGGGGACAGCACAGATACGCAGTATTTT
- - TRBJ2-6 TRBV9 CASSYPIGSGANVLTF TGTGCCAGCAGCTACCCTATCGGGTCTGGGGCCAACGTCCTGACTTTC
- - TRBJ2-7 TRBV6-6 CASEGSSSYEQYF TGTGCCAGCGAGGGAAGCAGCTCCTACGAGCAGTACTTC
- - TRBJ1-6 TRBV10-2 CASSEAGGEAPLHF TGCGCCAGCAGTGAGGCCGGGGGAGAGGCGCCCCTCCACTTT
- - TRBJ2-7 TRBV4-1 CASSQEGRSIYEQYF TGCGCCAGCAGCCAAGAAGGGAGATCAATATACGAGCAGTACTTC
- - TRBJ1-1 TRBV7-2 CASSQFNTEAFF TGTGCCAGCAGCCAATTTAACACTGAAGCTTTCTTT
few TRBD1 TRBJ2-1 TRBV6-5 CASSDQTGGFPFF TGTGCCAGCAGTGACCAGACAGGGGGATTTCCGTTCTTC
few TRBD2 TRBJ2-1 TRBV2 CASSPRRTSGGGDEQFF TGTGCCAGCAGCCCTAGGCGGACTAGCGGCGGAGGCGATGAGCAGTTCTTC
few - TRBJ2-1 TRBV20-1 CSAREPNSEFF TGCAGTGCTAGAGAACCAAACTCGGAGTTCTTC
- - TRBJ2-1 TRBV2 CASSPPGQSSYNEQFF TGTGCCAGCAGCCCACCGGGACAAAGCTCCTACAATGAGCAGTTCTTC